Presented here are 5 T cell receptor beta chains from one specimen sequenced in a study of CD4 T cells in relation to SARS-CoV-2 and coronaviruses. Profiled with immunoSEQ multiplex PCR; TCRdb holds only in-frame clones, not every one. The sample includes 35,000 to 40,000 clones, 82% of them seen just once. These receptors lack a known antigen. The sequenced sample was naive CD4+ T cells from PBMCs, cultured in vitro. As for subset: naive CD4+ T cells isolated by negative enrichment. The receptors were gathered from an adult with COVID-19.

This chain links TRBV24-1 with TRBJ2-1; 11 positions match TRBD1. The CDR3 runs to 13 residues. V shed 12 bases and J 7 bases; nucleotides not matched to a gene: 7. CDR1 is KGHDR, CDR2 SFDVKD, per germline. For the CDR3, the DNA is TGTGCCCCCCGGGACAGGGGGTGGAATGAGCAGTTCTTC. Translating it yields CAPRDRGWNEQFF.

This clone turned up a few times. This chain connects TRBV4-2 to TRBJ2-5; 11 nucleotides agree with TRBD1. The CDR3 loop spans 17 amino acids. The J segment lost 4 bases and the V segment lost 2 bases, leaving 9 bases of the junction unmatched. CDR1 is LGHNA and CDR2 is YNFKEQ in the germline V gene. The CDR3 loop reads CASSQKGPGQGGETQYF. The DNA for the CDR3 is TGTGCCAGCAGCCAAAAGGGCCCGGGACAGGGGGGAGAGACCCAGTACTTC.

This chain uses TRBV28 with TRBJ1-1; tentative D call: TRBD1 (5 bases). Per germline, CDR1 MDHEN and CDR2 SYDVKM. This CDR3 contains 12 residues. V dropped 6 bases and J dropped 7 bases, with 12 bases sitting between them. Here the CDR3 reads CASSLLRGEAFF. The CDR3 DNA reads as TGTGCCAGCAGCCTCTTGAGGGGTGAAGCTTTCTTT.

The CDR3 loop is CASSHGTGAPDTQYF. CDR3 bases: TGTGCCAGCAGCCACGGGACAGGGGCTCCAGATACGCAGTATTTT. This chain uses TRBV28 with TRBJ2-3, with TRBD1 matching over 10 bases. Per the germline V gene, CDR1 is MDHEN and CDR2 is SYDVKM. Trimming took 6 bases from V and 4 from J; bases not matched to a gene: 7. CDR3 length: 15 residues.

This clone was observed a few times. CDR3: CASSQLITSYGYTF. For the CDR3, the DNA is TGTGCCAGCAGTCAACTAATCACATCCTATGGCTACACCTTC. The chain recombines TRBV6-2 or TRBV6-3 with TRBJ1-2; D not resolved. The CDR3 is 14 amino acids. V dropped 5 bases and J dropped 4 bases, with 14 bases sitting between them. Per the germline V gene, CDR1 is MNHEY and CDR2 is SVGEGT.